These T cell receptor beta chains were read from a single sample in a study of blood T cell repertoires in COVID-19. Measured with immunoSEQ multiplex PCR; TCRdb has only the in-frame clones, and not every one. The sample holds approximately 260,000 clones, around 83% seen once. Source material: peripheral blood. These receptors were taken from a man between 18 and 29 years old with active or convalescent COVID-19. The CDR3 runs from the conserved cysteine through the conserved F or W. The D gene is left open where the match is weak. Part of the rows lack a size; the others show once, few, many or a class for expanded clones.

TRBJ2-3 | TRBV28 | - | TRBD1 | CASSPPGQGTDTQYF | TGTGCCAGCAGTCCCCCGGGACAGGGCACAGATACGCAGTATTTT
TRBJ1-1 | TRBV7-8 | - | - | CASSLNLGNTEAFF | TGTGCCAGCAGCTTAAATCTCGGGAACACTGAAGCTTTCTTT
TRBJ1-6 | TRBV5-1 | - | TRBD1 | CASSLVGTGNNSPLHF | TGCGCCAGCAGCTTGGTCGGGACAGGGAATAATTCACCCCTCCACTTT
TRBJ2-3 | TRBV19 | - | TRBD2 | CASSRTFPGLGDSTDTQYF | TGTGCCAGTAGTCGAACCTTCCCGGGACTAGGCGATAGCACAGATACGCAGTATTTT
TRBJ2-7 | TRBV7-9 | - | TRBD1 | CASSSMADRGRYEQYF | TGTGCCAGCAGCTCGATGGCCGACAGGGGAAGATACGAGCAGTACTTC
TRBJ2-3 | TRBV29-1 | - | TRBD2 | CSVYPSGGYYTQYF | TGCAGCGTGTACCCTAGCGGGGGTTATTATACGCAGTATTTT
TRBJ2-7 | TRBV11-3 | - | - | CASSLDFSASGGYEQYF | TGTGCCAGCAGCTTAGATTTTTCGGCCTCCGGCGGGTACGAGCAGTACTTC
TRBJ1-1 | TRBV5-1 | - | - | CASSLFPEMNTEAFF | TGCGCCAGCAGCTTGTTTCCAGAAATGAACACTGAAGCTTTCTTT
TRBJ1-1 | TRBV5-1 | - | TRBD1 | CASSLGDRANTEAFF | TGCGCCAGCAGCTTGGGGGACAGGGCGAACACTGAAGCTTTCTTT
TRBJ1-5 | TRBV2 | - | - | CASQWNREAQPQHF | TGTGCCAGCCAGTGGAACAGGGAAGCACAGCCCCAGCATTTT
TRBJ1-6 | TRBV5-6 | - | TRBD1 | CASSLGQGSYSPLHF | TGTGCCAGCAGCCTCGGACAGGGGAGTTATTCACCCCTCCACTTT
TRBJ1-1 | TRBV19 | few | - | CASRTGHQNTEAFF | TGTGCCAGTAGGACGGGACACCAGAACACTGAAGCTTTCTTT
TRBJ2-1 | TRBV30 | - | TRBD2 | CALSTSSGAYNEQFF | TGTGCCTTATCAACCTCTAGCGGGGCCTACAATGAGCAGTTCTTC
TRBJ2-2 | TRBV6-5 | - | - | CASSYGEGTGELFF | TGTGCCAGCAGTTACGGAGAGGGAACCGGGGAGCTGTTTTTT
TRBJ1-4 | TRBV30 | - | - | CAWSVRGRRTNEKLFF | TGTGCCTGGAGTGTCCGAGGGAGGAGGACTAATGAAAAACTGTTTTTT
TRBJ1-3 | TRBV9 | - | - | CASSARDTIYF | TGTGCCAGCAGCGCTCGAGACACCATATATTTT
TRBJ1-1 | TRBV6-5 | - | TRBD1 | CASRHPRTGTEEAFF | TGTGCCAGCAGGCATCCCCGGACAGGCACAGAAGAAGCTTTCTTT
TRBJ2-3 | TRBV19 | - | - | CASSMGRAADTQYF | TGTGCCAGTAGTATGGGCAGAGCCGCAGATACGCAGTATTTT
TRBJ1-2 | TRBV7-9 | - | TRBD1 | CASSGQGMFGYTF | TGTGCCAGCAGTGGACAGGGGATGTTTGGCTACACCTTC
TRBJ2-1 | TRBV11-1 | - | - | CASSSINEQFF | TGTGCCAGCAGCTCCATTAATGAGCAGTTCTTC
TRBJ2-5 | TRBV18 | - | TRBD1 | CASSPRTGVQETQYF | TGTGCCAGCTCACCACGGACAGGAGTCCAAGAGACCCAGTACTTC
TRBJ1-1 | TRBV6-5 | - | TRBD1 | CASSRDRGNTEAFF | TGTGCCAGCAGTAGGGACAGGGGGAACACTGAAGCTTTCTTT
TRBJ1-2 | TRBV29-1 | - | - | CSVQQLTGYGYTF | TGCAGCGTGCAACAACTGACAGGCTATGGCTACACCTTC